The 11 T cell receptor beta chains listed next were all sequenced from one sample in a study of cytotoxic CD8 clonotypes in ibrutinib-treated CLL. Here immunoSEQ multiplex PCR was the method, and the copy in TCRdb shows in-frame clones only, minus some. The sample consists of roughly 130,000 clones, 91% of them appearing once. The sequencing here drew on PBMCs, taken after 12 months of ibrutinib treatment. Source of these receptors: a human donor with chronic lymphocytic leukemia.

V and J are TRBV18 and TRBJ2-7; D is perhaps TRBD2 (6 bases). The CDR3 length is 15 residues. V lost 3 bases and J lost 0, with 12 bases in between. CDR1 and CDR2 from the germline V gene are KGHSH and LQKENI. The CDR3 region is CASSPLADSSYEQYF. The DNA of the CDR3 is TGTGCCAGCTCACCCTTAGCGGATAGCTCCTACGAGCAGTACTTC.

The sample holds one count of this clone. This rearrangement joins TRBV28 to TRBJ2-1; tentatively, D is TRBD1 (5 bases). CDR3 length: 15 amino acids. Trimming cost V 7 bases and J 2 bases, with 15 bases left between them. CDR1 MDHEN and CDR2 SYDVKM come from the germline V gene. The CDR3 is CASTQGQDTYNEQFF. CDR3 coding DNA: TGTGCCAGCACTCAAGGCCAGGACACCTACAATGAGCAGTTCTTC.

The rearrangement joins TRBV28 to TRBJ1-4, with 8 nucleotides matching TRBD1. Germline CDR1 reads MDHEN; CDR2 reads SYDVKM. V lost 6 bases to trimming and J lost 0 bases; unmatched junction nucleotides: 6. The CDR3 is 16 residues long. The CDR3 loop reads CASRAGTGATNEKLFF. CDR3 nucleotides: TGTGCCAGCAGGGCCGGGACAGGAGCAACTAATGAAAAACTGTTTTTT.

V gene TRBV6-5 combines with J gene TRBJ2-1; 13 bases fit TRBD2. The ends lost 5 bases at V and 8 bases at J; junction bases unmatched: 0. The CDR3 runs 13 residues. Germline V CDR1 and CDR2: MNHEY, SVGAGI. CDR3: CASSGLAGDEQFF. In nucleotides, the CDR3 is TGTGCCAGCAGTGGACTAGCGGGAGATGAGCAGTTCTTC.

This chain uses TRBV28 with TRBJ1-3, with D unresolved. Germline V gene sequence: CDR1 MDHEN, CDR2 SYDVKM. V was shortened by 3 bases and J by 4 bases, with 13 bases between the two germline ends. The CDR3 contains 15 residues. The CDR3 DNA sequence: TGTGCCAGCAGTTTGCCCATTGTGGGAGGAAACACCATATATTTT. It yields the protein CASSLPIVGGNTIYF. The variable domain in full, with the rest retrieved from reference TRBV28 and TRBJ1-3, is DVKVTQSSRYLVKRTGEKVFLECVQDMDHENMFWYRQDPGLGLRLIYFSYDVKMKEKGDIPEGYSVSREKKERFSLILESASTNQTSMYLCASSLPIVGGNTIYFGEGSWLTVV.

This clone was detected only once. This chain joins TRBV19 and TRBJ2-5; TRBD1 might be the D (5 bases). Per the germline V gene, CDR1 is LNHDA and CDR2 is SQIVND (reference sequence). Trimming left V 7 bases short and J 4 bases short, with 13 bases between. This CDR3 has 13 residues. CDR3 residues: CASTSWGVETQYF. The CDR3 DNA sequence: TGTGCCAGTACGTCGTGGGGCGTAGAGACCCAGTACTTC.

The V gene is TRBV28, the J gene TRBJ2-3, with TRBD2 identical over 8 bases. From germline, CDR1 is MDHEN and CDR2 SYDVKM. The CDR3 is 17 amino acids. Trimming took 7 bases from V and 3 from J; bases not matched to a gene: 15. The DNA for the CDR3 is TGTGCCAGCACCGTAGGGGCTAGCGGGCACGGAACAGATACGCAGTATTTT. Translating it yields CASTVGASGHGTDTQYF.

This chain links TRBV5-6 with TRBJ2-7; D remains ambiguous. Trimming took 4 bases from V and 5 from J, leaving 7 bases between them. The CDR3 has 11 residues. Germline values: CDR1 SGHDT, CDR2 YYEEEE. The CDR3 nucleotides read TGTGCCAGCAGCAGACGGGACGAGCAGTACTTC. This codes for CASSRRDEQYF.

This sequence joins TRBV7-2 and TRBJ2-2; 11 nucleotides match TRBD2. The junction had 8 bases not matched to a gene; V was cut back by 5 bases and J by 6 bases. Germline V CDR1 and CDR2: SGHTA, FQGNSA. The CDR3 consists of 16 residues. The CDR3 loop is CASSPSSSGRAGELFF. In DNA form, the CDR3 reads TGTGCCAGCAGCCCTAGCAGTAGCGGGAGGGCCGGGGAGCTGTTTTTT. Drawing the rest from reference TRBV7-2 and TRBJ2-2, the complete variable domain is GAGVSQSPSNKVTEKGKDVELRCDPISGHTALYWYRQSLGQGLEFLIYFQGNSAPDKSGLPSDRFSAERTGGSVSTLTIQRTQQEDSAVYLCASSPSSSGRAGELFFGEGSRLTVL.

The CDR3 loop reads CASSEMGVMNTEAFF. CDR3 nucleotide sequence: TGTGCCAGCAGCGAGATGGGGGTCATGAACACTGAAGCTTTCTTT. The chain combines TRBV9 with TRBJ1-1; D might be TRBD1 (5 bases). The CDR3 contains 15 residues. Trimming took 3 bases from V and 0 from J, leaving 12 bases between them. Per germline, CDR1 SGDLS and CDR2 YYNGEE.

This clone turned up a few times. The rearrangement links TRBV29-1 to TRBJ1-4; a weak D match, TRBD1 (5 bases). This CDR3 comprises 13 residues. V was shortened by 3 bases and J by 5 bases, with 10 bases between the two germline ends. Germline V gene sequence: CDR1 SQVTM, CDR2 ANQGSEA. CDR3 residues: CSVEGTANEKLFF. The CDR3 DNA reads as TGCAGCGTTGAGGGGACGGCGAATGAAAAACTGTTTTTT.